This T cell receptor (beta chain) emerged from a study of T cell responses to AZD1222 COVID-19 vaccine. Whole-study findings and limits: In all cases, repertoires were sampled only after the peak T cell response. Spike-specific TCRs gained breadth and depth after people received two AZD1222 doses.

The CDR3 has 13 amino acids. V dropped 11 bases and J dropped 5 bases, with 19 bases sitting between them. Sequencing used immunoSEQ multiplex PCR; TCRdb keeps in-frame clones, though not all of them. The repertoire consists of 200,000 or so clones, with around 92% occurring once and the leading ten covering about 10%. A remark on this clone: The antigen remains unidentified.

This chain links TRBV12-3 or TRBV12-4 with TRBJ2-7; D is perhaps TRBD1 (5 bases). This sample comprised peripheral blood, obtained on day 0 of AZD1222 vaccination. The sequence was collected from an adult in good health. This CDR3 is CAVSRGSWDEQYF. The CDR3 DNA follows: TGTGCCGTCTCTAGGGGAAGTTGGGACGAGCAGTACTTC.